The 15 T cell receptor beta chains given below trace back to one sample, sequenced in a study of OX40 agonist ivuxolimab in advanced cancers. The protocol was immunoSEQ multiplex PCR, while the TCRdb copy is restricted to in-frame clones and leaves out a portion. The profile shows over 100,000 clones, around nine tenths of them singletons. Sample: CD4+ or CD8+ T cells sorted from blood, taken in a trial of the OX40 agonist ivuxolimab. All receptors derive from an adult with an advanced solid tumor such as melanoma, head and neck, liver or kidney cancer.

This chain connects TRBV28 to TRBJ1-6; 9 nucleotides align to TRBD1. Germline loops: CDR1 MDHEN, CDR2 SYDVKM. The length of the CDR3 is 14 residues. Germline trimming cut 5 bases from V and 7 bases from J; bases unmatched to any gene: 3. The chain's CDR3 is CASSPGTGNSPLHF. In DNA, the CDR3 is TGTGCCAGCAGTCCCGGGACAGGGAATTCACCCCTCCACTTT.

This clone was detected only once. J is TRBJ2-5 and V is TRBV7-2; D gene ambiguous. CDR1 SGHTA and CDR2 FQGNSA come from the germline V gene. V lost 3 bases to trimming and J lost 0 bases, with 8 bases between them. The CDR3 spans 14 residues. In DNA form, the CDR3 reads TGTGCCAGCAGCTTGGGTCGCAACCAAGAGACCCAGTACTTC. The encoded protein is CASSLGRNQETQYF.

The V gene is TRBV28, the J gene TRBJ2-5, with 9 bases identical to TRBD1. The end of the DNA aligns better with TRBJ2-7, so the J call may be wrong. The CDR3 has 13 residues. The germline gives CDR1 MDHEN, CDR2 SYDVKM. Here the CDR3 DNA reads TGTGCCAGCAGTGCGGGACAGGGCTACGAGCAGTACTTC. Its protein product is CASSAGQGYEQYF.

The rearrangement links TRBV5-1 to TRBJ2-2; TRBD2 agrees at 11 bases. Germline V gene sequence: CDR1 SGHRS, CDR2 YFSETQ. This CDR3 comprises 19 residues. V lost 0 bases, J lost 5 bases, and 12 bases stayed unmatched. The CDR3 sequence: CASSLASTSGSWYTGELFF. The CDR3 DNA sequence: TGCGCCAGCAGCTTGGCCAGTACTAGCGGGAGCTGGTATACCGGGGAGCTGTTTTTT.

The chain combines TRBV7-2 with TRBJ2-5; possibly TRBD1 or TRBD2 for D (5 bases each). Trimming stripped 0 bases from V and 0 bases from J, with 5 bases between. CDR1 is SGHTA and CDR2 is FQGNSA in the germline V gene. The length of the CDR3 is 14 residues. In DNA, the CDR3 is TGTGCCAGCAGCTTAGCGGGACACCAAGAGACCCAGTACTTC. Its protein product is CASSLAGHQETQYF. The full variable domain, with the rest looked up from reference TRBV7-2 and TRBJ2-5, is GAGVSQSPSNKVTEKGKDVELRCDPISGHTALYWYRQSLGQGLEFLIYFQGNSAPDKSGLPSDRFSAERTGGSVSTLTIQRTQQEDSAVYLCASSLAGHQETQYFGPGTRLLVL.

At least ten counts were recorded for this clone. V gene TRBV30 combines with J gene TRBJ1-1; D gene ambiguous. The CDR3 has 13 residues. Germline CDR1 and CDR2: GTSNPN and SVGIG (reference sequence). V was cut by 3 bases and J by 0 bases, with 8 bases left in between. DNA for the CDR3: TGTGCCTGGAGCGACATCCTGAACACTGAAGCTTTCTTT. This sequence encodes CAWSDILNTEAFF.

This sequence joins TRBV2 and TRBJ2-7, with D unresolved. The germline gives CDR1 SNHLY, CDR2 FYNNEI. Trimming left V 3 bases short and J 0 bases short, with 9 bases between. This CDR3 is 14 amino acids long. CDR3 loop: CASSDWTSSYEQYF. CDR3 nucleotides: TGTGCCAGCAGTGATTGGACCAGCTCCTACGAGCAGTACTTC.

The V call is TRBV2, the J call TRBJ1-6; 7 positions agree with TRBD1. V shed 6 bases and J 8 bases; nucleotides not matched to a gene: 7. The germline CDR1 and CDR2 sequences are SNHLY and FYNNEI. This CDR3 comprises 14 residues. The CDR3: CASRKDRSYSPLHF. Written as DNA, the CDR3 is TGTGCCAGCAGGAAGGACAGGTCGTATTCACCCCTCCACTTT.

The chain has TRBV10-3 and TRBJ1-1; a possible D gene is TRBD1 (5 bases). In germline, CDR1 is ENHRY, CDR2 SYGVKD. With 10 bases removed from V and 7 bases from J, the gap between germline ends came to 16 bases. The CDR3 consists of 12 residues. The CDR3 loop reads CATGAPGNEAFF. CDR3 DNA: TGTGCCACCGGGGCCCCTGGGAATGAAGCTTTCTTT.

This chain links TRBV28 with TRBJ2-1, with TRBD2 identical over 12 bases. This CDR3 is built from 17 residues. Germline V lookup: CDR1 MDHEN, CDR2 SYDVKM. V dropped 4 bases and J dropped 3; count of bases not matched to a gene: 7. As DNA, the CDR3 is TGTGCCAGCAGTTCCCTGACTAGCGGGAGAATCTACAATGAGCAGTTCTTC. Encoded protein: CASSSLTSGRIYNEQFF.

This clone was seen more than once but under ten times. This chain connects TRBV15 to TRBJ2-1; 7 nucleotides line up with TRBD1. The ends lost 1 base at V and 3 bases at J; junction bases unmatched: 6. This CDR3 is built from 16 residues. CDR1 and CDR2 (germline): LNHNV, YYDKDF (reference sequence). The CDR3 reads CATSRVGAGGYNEQFF. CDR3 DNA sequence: TGTGCCACCAGCAGAGTGGGGGCAGGGGGCTACAATGAGCAGTTCTTC.

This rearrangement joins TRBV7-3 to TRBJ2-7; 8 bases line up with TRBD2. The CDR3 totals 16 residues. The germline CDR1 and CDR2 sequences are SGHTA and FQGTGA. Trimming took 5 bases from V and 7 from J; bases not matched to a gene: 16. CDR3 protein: CASSAVGLASPGEQYF. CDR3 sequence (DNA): TGTGCCAGCAGCGCGGTCGGACTAGCCTCCCCCGGGGAGCAGTACTTC. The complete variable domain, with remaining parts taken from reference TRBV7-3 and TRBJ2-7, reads GAGVSQTPSNKVTEKGKYVELRCDPISGHTALYWYRQSLGQGPEFLIYFQGTGAADDSGLPNDRFFAVRPEGSVSTLKIQRTERGDSAVYLCASSAVGLASPGEQYFGPGTRLTVT.

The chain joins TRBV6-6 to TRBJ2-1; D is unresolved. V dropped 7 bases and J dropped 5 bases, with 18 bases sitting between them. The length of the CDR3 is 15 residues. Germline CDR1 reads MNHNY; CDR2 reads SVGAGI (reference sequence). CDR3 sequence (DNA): TGTGCCAGCATCAGATGGACCCTTGGGGACAATGAGCAGTTCTTC. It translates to CASIRWTLGDNEQFF.

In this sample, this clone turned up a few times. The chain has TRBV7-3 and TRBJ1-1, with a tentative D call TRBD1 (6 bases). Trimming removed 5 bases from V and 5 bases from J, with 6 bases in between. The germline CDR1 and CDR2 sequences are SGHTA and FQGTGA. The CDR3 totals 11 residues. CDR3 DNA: TGTGCCAGCAGCCAGGGGACTGAAGCTTTCTTT. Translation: CASSQGTEAFF.

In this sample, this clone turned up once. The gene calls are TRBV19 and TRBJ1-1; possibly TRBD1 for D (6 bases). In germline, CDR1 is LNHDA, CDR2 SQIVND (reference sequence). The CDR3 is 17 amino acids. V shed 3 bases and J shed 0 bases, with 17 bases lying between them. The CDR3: CASSIEFFGQLNTEAFF. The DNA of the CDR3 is TGTGCCAGTAGTATCGAGTTCTTCGGACAGTTGAACACTGAAGCTTTCTTT. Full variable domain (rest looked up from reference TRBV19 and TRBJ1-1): DGGITQSPKYLFRKEGQNVTLSCEQNLNHDAMYWYRQDPGQGLRLIYYSQIVNDFQKGDIAEGYSVSREKKESFPLTVTSAQKNPTAFYLCASSIEFFGQLNTEAFFGQGTRLTVV.